Below are 25 T cell receptor beta chains sequenced from a single sample in a study of regulatory T cells in long-lasting Graves disease. Building of the TCR beta libraries involved iRepertoire HTBI primers and Arm-PCR of CDR3 regions. Each CDR3 protein gets one entry after TCRdb re-called the multiplex PCR reads with MiXCR. The profile shows roughly 450,000 distinct CDR3 sequences, 22% of them singletons. Noted time point: persistent/refractory GD, antithyroid drugs over 5 years with positive TRAb. Extracted RNA from PBMCs served as the source of the TCR library. Sequencing was performed on peripheral blood mononuclear cells (PBMCs), taken when the disease was refractory, from a patient treated with antithyroid drugs. These receptors all stem from a female donor with Graves disease.

This clonotype was counted a few times. The V and J genes are TRBV7-3 and TRBJ2-3; tentatively, D is TRBD1 (5 bases). This CDR3 contains 14 residues. Per germline, CDR1 SGHTA and CDR2 FQGTGA. V dropped 1 base and J dropped 2 bases, with 7 bases sitting between them. The CDR3 nucleotides read TGTGCCAGCAGCTTAAACAGGATCACAGATACGCAGTATTTT. Encoded protein: CASSLNRITDTQYF.

About this clonotype itself: A much larger clone differs by one base, so this may be a read error. The chain links TRBV12-3 or TRBV12-4 to TRBJ2-2, with D uncertain. The CDR3 contains 12 residues. Trimming stripped 6 bases from V and 4 bases from J, with 6 bases between. CDR3 DNA: TGTGCCAGCAGCACCACCACCGGGGAGCTGTTTTTT. Translation gives CASSTTTGELFF.

This clonotype was picked up a small number of times. This rearrangement joins TRBV30 to TRBJ2-5; D remains unclear. Germline CDR1 GTSNPN, CDR2 SVGIG (reference sequence). Trimming took 0 bases from V and 5 from J, leaving 13 bases between them. The CDR3 has 14 amino acids. CDR3: CAWSVEVFGETQYF. CDR3 DNA sequence: TGTGCCTGGAGTGTAGAGGTATTCGGGGAGACCCAGTACTTC.

This clonotype was counted between two and nine times. The chain couples TRBV28 to TRBJ2-1, with 7 bases lining up with TRBD2. V trimming: 7 bases; J trimming: 4 bases; junction bases outside the gene matches: 10. This CDR3 has 15 amino acids. Germline V CDR1 and CDR2: MDHEN, SYDVKM. Here the CDR3 reads CASIETSTLYNEQFF. Written as DNA, the CDR3 is TGTGCCAGCATAGAGACTAGCACACTTTACAATGAGCAGTTCTTC.

The table lists this clonotype with a few counts. The chain couples TRBV7-2 to TRBJ2-2, with 11 bases identical to TRBD2. The CDR3 is 17 amino acids. CDR1 is SGHTA and CDR2 is FQGNSA in the germline V gene. The junction had 8 bases not matched to a gene; V was cut back by 1 base and J by 7 bases. The CDR3: CASSLVLAGGNGGELFF. The CDR3 DNA is TGTGCCAGCAGCTTAGTTCTAGCGGGGGGAAACGGCGGGGAGCTGTTTTTT.

This clonotype appeared a few times. The chain combines TRBV10-3 with TRBJ2-7; the match to TRBD1 covers 11 bases. In germline, CDR1 is ENHRY, CDR2 SYGVKD. There are 11 residues in the CDR3. The ends lost 9 bases at V and 9 bases at J; junction bases unmatched: 4. In DNA, the CDR3 is TGTGCCATTGGGACAGGGGGAGGGCAGTACTTC. It codes for CAIGTGGGQYF.

This clonotype was observed once. The rearrangement links TRBV6-1 to TRBJ2-1, with 8 bases lining up with TRBD2. The CDR3 has 16 amino acids. Unmatched junction bases numbered 16, after V lost 10 bases and J lost 5 bases. CDR1 is MNHNS and CDR2 is SASEGT in the germline V gene. CDR3 in amino acids: CATTSPSGSGHNEQFF. CDR3 nucleotides: TGTGCCACCACATCCCCAAGCGGGAGTGGCCACAATGAGCAGTTCTTC.

This clonotype was found a few times. CDR3 region: CASSIDLGREAFF. In nucleotides, the CDR3 is TGTGCCAGTAGTATAGATTTGGGCCGCGAAGCTTTCTTT. This chain joins TRBV19 and TRBJ1-1; D gene uncertain. V was pared by 0 bases and J by 8 bases, with 10 bases between. Germline-derived CDR1 and CDR2 are LNHDA and SQIVND (reference sequence). This CDR3 is 13 amino acids long.

This clonotype came up a few times. The chain's CDR3 is CATSDFGYDQETQYF. In DNA form, the CDR3 reads TGTGCCACCAGTGATTTCGGGTACGACCAAGAGACCCAGTACTTC. The chain uses TRBV24-1 and TRBJ2-5, with D hard to call. CDR3 length equals 15 residues. CDR1 is KGHDR and CDR2 is SFDVKD in the germline V gene. Trimming shortened V by 1 base and J by 0 bases, and 8 bases separated the two germline ends.

The rearrangement joins TRBV12-3 or TRBV12-4 to TRBJ2-6; 7 bases align to TRBD2. The trim removed 6 bases at V and 3 bases at J, leaving 5 bases unmatched. The CDR3 runs to 15 residues. CDR3 coding DNA: TGTGCCAGCAGCGTGGGAGGGGTTGGGGCCAACGTCCTGACTTTC. It yields the protein CASSVGGVGANVLTF.

This clonotype was found many times. CDR3 nucleotide sequence: TGTGCCAGCAGCGTCTCCCTCTCCTACGAGCAGTACTTC. This codes for CASSVSLSYEQYF. The V gene is TRBV28, the J gene TRBJ2-7; D not certain. Germline V CDR1 and CDR2: MDHEN, SYDVKM. The CDR3 is 13 amino acids. Trimming shortened V by 6 bases and J by 0 bases, and 9 bases separated the two germline ends.

About this clonotype itself: A read error is possible here, since a much larger clone lies one base away. The chain recombines TRBV12-3 or TRBV12-4 with TRBJ1-1; D remains ambiguous. V was cut by 3 bases and J by 4 bases, with 9 bases left in between. The CDR3 is 13 amino acids. The CDR3 sequence: CASSFGRITEAFF. In nucleotides, the CDR3 is TGTGCCAGCAGTTTCGGCAGGATCACTGAAGCTTTCTTT.

This clonotype came up many times. The chain has TRBV29-1 and TRBJ1-2; no definite D call. The germline V gene encodes CDR1 SQVTM and CDR2 ANQGSEA. V lost 1 base to trimming and J lost 12 bases, with 9 bases between them. The CDR3 loop spans 10 amino acids. The DNA for the CDR3 is TGCAGCGTTGAAGTCGATAAGGACACCTTC. Its protein product is CSVEVDKDTF.

The rearrangement links TRBV11-2 to TRBJ2-7; D remains ambiguous. Trimming removed 5 bases at V and 6 bases at J, with 17 bases between. The CDR3 length is 14 residues. Germline V gene sequence: CDR1 SGHAT, CDR2 FQNNGV. The CDR3, as DNA: TGTGCCAGCAGCCCGAGCACAACGGGCGGCGAGCAGTACTTC. Its protein product is CASSPSTTGGEQYF.

This clonotype was observed a handful of times. The chain combines TRBV7-3 with TRBJ2-7, with 9 bases fitting TRBD1. This CDR3 contains 18 residues. J gave up 0 bases and V 2 bases, and 11 bases lay outside the gene matches. Per germline, CDR1 SGHTA and CDR2 FQGTGA. The DNA of the CDR3 is TGTGCCAGCAGCTTAGCCGGGACAGGGATCACAACCTCCTACGAGCAGTACTTC. The encoded protein is CASSLAGTGITTSYEQYF.

The J gene is TRBJ1-6, the V gene TRBV6-1; D perhaps matches TRBD1 (5 bases). CDR1 and CDR2 (germline): MNHNS, SASEGT. The CDR3 runs to 14 residues. Trimming removed 2 bases from V and 6 bases from J, with 8 bases in between. Written as DNA, the CDR3 is TGTGCCAGCAGTGAATTCAGGGTTAATTCACCCCTCCACTTT. Protein: CASSEFRVNSPLHF.

This clonotype has ten or more counts. V and J are TRBV6-1 and TRBJ2-7, with D possibly TRBD2 on 6 matching bases. CDR3 length: 14 residues. Germline assignment: CDR1 MNHNS and CDR2 SASEGT. V lost 5 bases and J lost 0, with 11 bases in between. The DNA of the CDR3 is TGTGCCAGCAGTCACGGGGGAGGCTCCTACGAGCAGTACTTC. Translated: CASSHGGGSYEQYF.

This clonotype was counted many times. This chain connects TRBV7-2 to TRBJ2-2; tentatively, D is TRBD1 (6 bases). Germline assignment: CDR1 SGHTA and CDR2 FQGNSA. With 5 bases removed from V and 0 bases from J, the gap between germline ends came to 16 bases. The CDR3 length is 17 residues. The CDR3: CASSPVWTASNTGELFF. DNA for the CDR3: TGTGCCAGCAGCCCCGTGTGGACAGCCTCGAACACCGGGGAGCTGTTTTTT.

In this sample, this clonotype turned up many times. The V call is TRBV27, the J call TRBJ1-1; D call uncertain. The CDR3 runs 14 residues. The V gene lost 0 bases and the J gene lost 7 bases, with 12 bases spanning the gap. The germline V gene encodes CDR1 MNHEY and CDR2 SMNVEV (reference sequence). DNA for the CDR3: TGTGCCAGCAGTTTATCACGCGGCCGGGTTGAAGCTTTCTTT. Its protein is CASSLSRGRVEAFF.

Ten or more counts support this clonotype. This chain joins TRBV12-3 or TRBV12-4 and TRBJ1-1; D may be TRBD1 (5 bases). The V end was cut by 6 bases, the J end by 0 bases, with 14 bases between. The CDR3 spans 15 residues. This CDR3 reads CASSSGAPMNTEAFF. The CDR3 nucleotides read TGTGCCAGCAGCTCCGGGGCCCCGATGAACACTGAAGCTTTCTTT.

This clonotype came up a few times. V usage is TRBV19 and J usage is TRBJ2-7, with 8 bases that match TRBD2. The germline V gene encodes CDR1 LNHDA and CDR2 SQIVND (reference sequence). The CDR3 extends over 15 amino acids. V lost 6 bases and J lost 3; bases outside the gene matches: 10. For the CDR3, the DNA is TGTGCCAGTAGCCTTAAGCGGGAGAGGGGCTACGAGCAGTACTTC. Its translation is CASSLKRERGYEQYF.

V and J are TRBV11-3 and TRBJ2-6, with TRBD1 as a possible D gene (6 bases). The V end lost 4 bases, the J end lost 2 bases, and 9 bases lay between the germline ends. The CDR3 spans 15 residues. Looked up from germline, CDR1 is SGHNT and CDR2 is YENEEA. The CDR3: CASSYRVAGANVLTF. The CDR3 DNA reads as TGTGCCAGCAGCTACAGGGTGGCTGGGGCCAACGTCCTGACTTTC.

Regarding this clonotype: A much larger clone differs by one base, so this may be a read error. The CDR3 does not close with the conserved phenylalanine or tryptophan, likely indicating a read error. The chain recombines TRBV28 with TRBJ1-6; TRBD1 might be the D (6 bases). With 5 bases removed from V and 9 bases from J, the gap between germline ends came to 11 bases. The CDR3 has 13 residues. Germline V CDR1 and CDR2: MDHEN, SYDVKM. The CDR3 reads CASSLGARSPLHL. As DNA, the CDR3 is TGTGCCAGCAGTCTGGGGGCACGTTCACCCCTCCACCTT.

Of note for this clonotype: Being one base from a much bigger clone, this may be a read error. The rearrangement uses TRBV12-3 or TRBV12-4 and TRBJ1-1; unclear D gene. There are 13 residues in the CDR3. The CDR3 reads CAGSLPGLGEAFF. The CDR3 DNA is TGTGCCGGCAGTTTACCAGGCCTGGGGGAAGCTTTCTTT.

The chain combines TRBV29-1 with TRBJ2-7; TRBD2 matches 8 bases. With V trimmed by 4 bases and J by 3 bases, 8 bases remained unmatched. The CDR3 has 14 residues. From germline, CDR1 is SQVTM and CDR2 ANQGSEA. CDR3 in amino acids: CSVVGGTSIYEQYF. In DNA, the CDR3 is TGCAGCGTTGTAGGCGGGACTAGTATCTACGAGCAGTACTTC.